Following are 13 T cell receptor beta chains from one sample sequenced in a study of T cells after yellow fever vaccination. TCRdb used MiXCR to reprocess the 5' RACE reads, holding one entry per CDR3 protein. The repertoire holds 65,000 to 90,000 distinct CDR3 sequences, over 7.5% seen once, with 41% in the top ten. The material sequenced was CD8+ T cells sorted from PBMCs, taken on the day of the yellow fever booster vaccination. Receptor source: a man younger than 40 who received the YFV17D yellow fever vaccine.

This clonotype showed up many times. The CDR3, as DNA: TGTGCCAGCAGTTTCGGCGGGACTAGCACAGATACGCAGTATTTT. This gives the protein CASSFGGTSTDTQYF. This chain uses TRBV28 with TRBJ2-3, with D maybe TRBD2 (6 bases). Germline values: CDR1 MDHEN, CDR2 SYDVKM. The CDR3 length is 15 residues. Trimming shortened V by 3 bases and J by 0 bases, and 10 bases separated the two germline ends.

This clonotype showed up just a few times. The rearrangement joins TRBV9 to TRBJ1-2; 7 nucleotides match TRBD1. The ends lost 6 bases at V and 2 bases at J; junction bases unmatched: 10. This CDR3 is built from 15 residues. Germline assignment: CDR1 SGDLS and CDR2 YYNGEE. CDR3 in DNA: TGTGCCAGCACTCCCCTACCACAGGGGAACTATGGCTACACCTTC. It yields the protein CASTPLPQGNYGYTF.

The sample holds a few counts of this clonotype. The CDR3 region is CASRGTSSITDTQYF. The CDR3 DNA follows: TGTGCCAGCAGGGGGACTAGCAGTATCACAGATACGCAGTATTTT. V and J are TRBV11-2 and TRBJ2-3; 9 bases align to TRBD2. In germline, CDR1 is SGHAT, CDR2 FQNNGV. This CDR3 spans 15 amino acids. Unmatched junction bases numbered 6, after V lost 6 bases and J lost 2 bases.

This clonotype occurred many times. The chain uses TRBV5-1 and TRBJ2-2; the D gene is possibly TRBD1 (6 bases). Trimming stripped 4 bases from V and 6 bases from J, with 13 bases between. CDR1 is SGHRS and CDR2 is YFSETQ in the germline V gene. This CDR3 has 14 amino acids. CDR3 in DNA: TGCGCCAGCAGCCCACAGGGTTGGGCCGGGGAGCTGTTTTTT. Its protein is CASSPQGWAGELFF.

This chain connects TRBV4-3 to TRBJ2-1; no firm D call. Deletions cut 0 bases from V and 0 bases from J, with 9 bases between. The CDR3 is made up of 16 amino acids. CDR1 is LGHNA and CDR2 is YSLEER in the germline V gene. The CDR3: CASSQDHRSSYNEQFF. In DNA form, the CDR3 reads TGCGCCAGCAGCCAAGATCATAGGTCCTCCTACAATGAGCAGTTCTTC.

The V gene is TRBV10-3, the J gene TRBJ2-7; possibly TRBD1 or TRBD2 for D (5 bases each). The V end lost 10 bases, the J end lost 5 bases, and 15 bases lay between the germline ends. Germline V gene sequence: CDR1 ENHRY, CDR2 SYGVKD. CDR3 size: 12 residues. CDR3 DNA: TGTGCCAGGCTCGGACGGGGACACGAGCAGTACTTC. This sequence encodes CARLGRGHEQYF.

This clonotype was counted a few times. The chain is built from TRBV20-1 and TRBJ1-1; D gene unclear. The ends were cut back, 0 bases at V and 1 base at J, with 9 bases in the middle. The CDR3 is made up of 14 amino acids. Per germline, CDR1 DFQATT and CDR2 SNEGSKA (reference sequence). The CDR3 DNA is TGCAGTGCTAGAGAAAGGGCTAGGAACACTGAAGCTTTCTTT. It specifies CSARERARNTEAFF.

This clonotype was counted at least ten times. The chain joins TRBV7-9 to TRBJ2-7, with 7 bases that match TRBD2. The CDR3 runs 12 residues. Germline V gives CDR1 SEHNR, CDR2 FQNEAQ (reference sequence). Trimming took 8 bases from V and 3 from J; bases not matched to a gene: 4. CDR3 in DNA: TGTGCCAGCGCCCCGGGGGGCTACGAGCAGTACTTC. It codes for CASAPGGYEQYF.

This clonotype appeared many times. The gene calls are TRBV11-2 and TRBJ2-7; TRBD1 might be the D (5 bases). The CDR3 length is 14 residues. The V gene's germline CDR1 is SGHAT and CDR2 FQNNGV. V gave up 2 bases and J gave up 4 bases, with 12 bases separating them. Written as DNA, the CDR3 is TGTGCCAGCAGCTTACCGGACATTAGTTACGAGCAGTACTTC. It encodes CASSLPDISYEQYF.

V usage is TRBV7-6 and J usage is TRBJ2-1; TRBD2 matches at 7 bases. After removal of 8 bases from V and 7 bases from J, the junction contained 14 bases not matched to a gene. CDR3 length: 15 amino acids. Germline V gene lookup returns CDR1 SGHVS and CDR2 FNYEAQ. Written as DNA, the CDR3 is TGTGCCAGCCTTTTGGGGGGAGGGGCTGGGAATGAGCAGTTCTTC. Protein sequence: CASLLGGGAGNEQFF.

At least ten counts were recorded for this clonotype. This chain connects TRBV5-1 to TRBJ2-2; 11 bases fit TRBD2. The V gene end was trimmed by 0 bases and the J gene end by 3 bases; junction bases not matched to a gene: 7. Germline loops: CDR1 SGHRS, CDR2 YFSETQ. The CDR3 has 18 residues. CDR3: CASSLATLLAGDTGELFF. The CDR3 region has the DNA TGCGCCAGCAGCTTGGCCACCCTACTAGCGGGGGACACCGGGGAGCTGTTTTTT.

This clonotype was found many times. This sequence joins TRBV24-1 and TRBJ2-1; 12 positions match TRBD2. There are 17 residues in the CDR3. From germline, CDR1 is KGHDR and CDR2 SFDVKD. The V gene end was trimmed by 5 bases and the J gene end by 8 bases; junction bases not matched to a gene: 12. CDR3 bases: TGTGCCACCAGTGGGGACGAGACTAGCGGGAGCTGGGATGAGCAGTTCTTC. This translates into CATSGDETSGSWDEQFF.

This clonotype is medium-sized within its sample. Here the CDR3 reads CASSLEASGSYEQYF. The CDR3 DNA is TGTGCCAGCAGCTTAGAGGCTAGCGGGAGCTACGAGCAGTACTTC. This sequence joins TRBV7-6 and TRBJ2-7; TRBD2 agrees at 10 bases. The CDR3 spans 15 residues. V gave up 1 base and J gave up 3 bases; unmatched junction bases: 3. Germline CDR1 SGHVS, CDR2 FNYEAQ.